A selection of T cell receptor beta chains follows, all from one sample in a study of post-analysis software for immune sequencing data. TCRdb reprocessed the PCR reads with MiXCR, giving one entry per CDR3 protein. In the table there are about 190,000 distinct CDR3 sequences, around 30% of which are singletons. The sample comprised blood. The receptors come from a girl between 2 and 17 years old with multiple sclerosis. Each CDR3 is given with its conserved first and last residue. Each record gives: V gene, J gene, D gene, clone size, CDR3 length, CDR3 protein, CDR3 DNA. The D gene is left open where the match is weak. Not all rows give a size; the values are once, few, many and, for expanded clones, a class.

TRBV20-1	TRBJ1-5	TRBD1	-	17	CSARTGGYRIRNQPQHF	TGCAGTGCCAGGACAGGGGGATATCGCATACGCAATCAGCCTCAGCATTTT
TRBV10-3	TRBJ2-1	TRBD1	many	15	CAITKGDSLGNEQFF	TGTGCCATCACGAAGGGGGACAGCTTGGGGAATGAGCAGTTCTTC
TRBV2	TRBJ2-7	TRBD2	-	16	CASSRGHSGTYNEQYF	TGTGCCAGCAGTCGGGGCCATAGCGGGACCTACAATGAGCAGTACTTC
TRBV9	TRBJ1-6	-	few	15	CASSQYGGLHSPLHF	TGTGCCAGCAGCCAGTATGGGGGGCTTCATTCACCCCTCCACTTT
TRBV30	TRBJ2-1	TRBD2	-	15	CAWSTGTSGNYGQFF	TGTGCCTGGAGTACAGGGACTAGCGGGAATTATGGGCAGTTCTTC
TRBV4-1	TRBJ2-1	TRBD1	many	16	CASSQVPGQAADEQFF	TGCGCCAGCAGCCAAGTACCGGGACAGGCCGCGGATGAGCAGTTCTTC
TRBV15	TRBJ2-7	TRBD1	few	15	CATSKWGQGIDEQYF	TGTGCCACCAGCAAGTGGGGACAGGGGATCGACGAGCAGTACTTC
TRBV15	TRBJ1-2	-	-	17	CATSWDQRRNPNYGYTF	TGTGCCACCAGTTGGGATCAGAGAAGGAATCCTAACTATGGCTACACCTTC
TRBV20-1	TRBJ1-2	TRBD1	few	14	CSASMQGVDYGYTF	TGCAGTGCTAGTATGCAGGGGGTGGACTATGGCTACACCTTC
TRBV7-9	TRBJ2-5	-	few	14	CASRSFYSQETQYF	TGTGCCAGCAGATCATTCTACAGCCAAGAGACCCAGTACTTC
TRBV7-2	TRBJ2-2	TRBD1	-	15	CASRSGTGDPGELFF	TGTGCCAGCAGATCCGGGACAGGGGACCCCGGGGAGCTGTTTTTT
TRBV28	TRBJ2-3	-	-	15	CASSLYGTSGDTQYF	TGTGCCAGCAGTTTATACGGGACCTCCGGGGATACGCAGTATTTT
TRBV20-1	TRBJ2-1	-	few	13	CSAHRQGGNEQFF	TGCAGTGCTCACCGACAGGGAGGCAATGAGCAGTTCTTC
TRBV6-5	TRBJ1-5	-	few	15	CASSRFPGGHQPQHF	TGTGCCAGCAGCCGATTTCCAGGAGGGCATCAGCCCCAGCATTTT